These 21 T cell receptor beta chains share one sample of origin, sequenced in a study of T-cell reconstitution after alpha-beta-depleted transplantation in children. The library targeted TCRbeta and was prepared with unique molecular identifiers. In TCRdb, the PCR reads were re-called with MiXCR into one record per CDR3 protein. This sample has about 500,000 distinct CDR3 sequences, with over 25% found just once. The sequences come from PBMCs from the stem cell graft donor, collected from the stem cell graft. Receptors originate from a human donor who donated a stem cell graft to a child with aplastic anemia.

This clonotype was counted many times. V gene TRBV18 combines with J gene TRBJ1-1, with D unclear. Trimming took 8 bases from V and 0 from J, leaving 10 bases between them. This CDR3 comprises 13 residues. Germline values: CDR1 KGHSH, CDR2 LQKENI. DNA of the CDR3: TGTGCCAGCAGCCCTGCTCTGAACACTGAAGCTTTCTTT. Amino acid sequence: CASSPALNTEAFF.

This clonotype was detected a few times. This chain connects TRBV13 to TRBJ2-7; D is ambiguous. The CDR3 extends over 13 amino acids. Germline V gene data show CDR1 as PRHDT and CDR2 as FYEKMQ (reference sequence). V was clipped by 0 bases and J by 5 bases, with 8 bases between them. CDR3 in amino acids: CASSLGDPDEQYV. The CDR3 nucleotides read TGTGCCAGCAGCTTAGGTGACCCAGACGAGCAGTACGTC.

V usage is TRBV4-3 and J usage is TRBJ1-1, with D unclear. Trimming stripped 0 bases from V and 5 bases from J, with 7 bases between. CDR1 and CDR2 (germline): LGHNA, YSLEER. The CDR3 is made up of 13 amino acids. The chain's CDR3 is CASSQDLRTEAFF. As DNA, the CDR3 is TGCGCCAGCAGCCAAGATCTCAGAACTGAAGCTTTCTTT.

This clonotype appeared a few times. The chain employs TRBV25-1 and TRBJ2-5, with D possibly being TRBD2 (5 bases). Germline CDR1 and CDR2: MGHDK and SYGVNS. Between the trimmed V and J ends, which lost 4 bases and 3 bases, there was a span of 9 bases. This CDR3 contains 13 residues. The CDR3, as DNA: TGTGCCAGCAGTGGCTGGGAGAAAGAGACCCAGTACTTC. Translated: CASSGWEKETQYF.

The rearrangement joins TRBV7-3 to TRBJ2-1, with 9 positions matching TRBD1. After removal of 3 bases from V and 0 bases from J, the junction contained 12 bases not matched to a gene. The CDR3 covers 19 residues. CDR1 and CDR2 (germline): SGHTA, FQGTGA. CDR3 residues: CASSFRTGVRWGSYNEQFF. In DNA, the CDR3 is TGTGCCAGCAGCTTCAGGACAGGGGTGCGGTGGGGCTCCTACAATGAGCAGTTCTTC.

This chain joins TRBV20-1 and TRBJ1-1; tentatively, D is TRBD1 (5 bases). This CDR3 contains 17 residues. V lost 6 bases and J 4 bases, leaving 27 bases between the germline ends. Germline V gene sequence: CDR1 DFQATT, CDR2 SNEGSKA (reference sequence). CDR3 in DNA: TGCAGTGCCCTATCCCAGGGCGGTCCGAGGTTATTCACTGAAGCTTTCTTT. Protein product: CSALSQGGPRLFTEAFF.

To note about this clonotype: This likely comes from a read error, as the CDR3 has no conserved phenylalanine or tryptophan at its end. This sequence joins TRBV7-9 and TRBJ1-5; D is ambiguous. This CDR3 contains 14 residues. V lost 6 bases to trimming and J lost 0 bases, with 9 bases between them. Germline V gene lookup returns CDR1 SEHNR and CDR2 FQNEAQ (reference sequence). The chain's CDR3 is CASSGQLSNQPQHL. The CDR3 bases are TGTGCCAGCAGTGGGCAACTTAGCAATCAGCCCCAGCATTTG.

In the case of this clonotype: At one end, the junction sequence differs from germline, possibly due to a read error. The chain is built from TRBV7-9 and TRBJ2-2; 7 positions match TRBD2. Germline V gene sequence: CDR1 SEHNR, CDR2 FQNEAQ (reference sequence). The CDR3 runs 15 residues. CDR3 amino acids: CASSLSQRGTAELFF. The DNA of the CDR3 is TGTGCCAGCAGCTTATCACAGCGGGGTACCGCGGAGCTGTTTTTT.

This clonotype came up many times. The V and J genes are TRBV12-3 or TRBV12-4 and TRBJ2-5; tentative D call: TRBD2 (6 bases). V gave up 5 bases and J gave up 4 bases, with 8 bases separating them. The CDR3 has 12 residues. DNA of the CDR3: TGTGCCAGCAGTCAGGGAGGAGAGACCCAGTACTTC. Translation gives CASSQGGETQYF.

The chain recombines TRBV5-1 with TRBJ1-1; TRBD1 is a possible D gene (5 bases). The CDR3 runs 15 residues. V lost 5 bases and J lost 1, with 15 bases in between. The V gene's germline CDR1 is SGHRS and CDR2 YFSETQ. CDR3 sequence reads: CASRVLDTPNTEAFF. The CDR3 DNA is TGCGCCAGCAGGGTTTTGGACACGCCGAACACTGAAGCTTTCTTT.

A few counts support this clonotype. The gene calls are TRBV12-3 or TRBV12-4 and TRBJ2-1, with 10 bases identical to TRBD2. The trim removed 5 bases at V and 9 bases at J, leaving 13 bases unmatched. The CDR3 consists of 16 residues. Here the CDR3 reads CASSPPSGRHHREQFF. The CDR3 region has the DNA TGTGCCAGCAGTCCCCCTAGCGGGAGACACCATCGTGAGCAGTTCTTC.

The chain links TRBV28 to TRBJ2-7, with 7 bases lining up with TRBD1. From germline, CDR1 is MDHEN and CDR2 SYDVKM. V was clipped by 4 bases and J by 0 bases; unmatched bases: 6. The CDR3 length is 15 residues. CDR3 protein: CASSSGGSTSYEQYF. The DNA for the CDR3 is TGTGCCAGCAGTTCAGGGGGTTCCACCTCCTACGAGCAGTACTTC.

The chain joins TRBV6-2 or TRBV6-3 to TRBJ2-7; D gene uncertain. Per the germline V gene, CDR1 is MNHEY and CDR2 is SVGEGT. This CDR3 has 12 residues. Deletions cut 0 bases from V and 3 bases from J, with 3 bases between. The DNA for the CDR3 is TGTGCCAGCAGTTACTCGAACTACGAGCAGTACTTC. Amino acid sequence: CASSYSNYEQYF.

The chain joins TRBV30 to TRBJ2-1; D might be TRBD1 (6 bases). V was shortened by 4 bases and J by 8 bases, with 9 bases between the two germline ends. The V gene's germline CDR1 is GTSNPN and CDR2 SVGIG (reference sequence). The CDR3 consists of 11 residues. The CDR3 sequence is CAWNRAYEQFF. The CDR3 nucleotides read TGTGCCTGGAACAGGGCATATGAGCAGTTCTTC.

This clonotype was counted at least ten times. The J gene is TRBJ1-5, the V gene TRBV18, with 10 bases fitting TRBD1. CDR3 length: 16 amino acids. V trimming: 0 bases; J trimming: 4 bases; junction bases outside the gene matches: 3. Germline-derived CDR1 and CDR2 are KGHSH and LQKENI. The CDR3 is CASSPPGQGMNQPQHF. CDR3 nucleotides: TGTGCCAGCTCACCACCGGGACAGGGGATGAATCAGCCCCAGCATTTT. The variable domain in full, with the rest retrieved from reference TRBV18 and TRBJ1-5, is NAGVMQNPRHLVRRRGQEARLRCSPMKGHSHVYWYRQLPEEGLKFMVYLQKENIIDESGMPKERFSAEFPKEGPSILRIQQVVRGDSAAYFCASSPPGQGMNQPQHFGDGTRLSIL.

The V gene is TRBV28, the J gene TRBJ2-5; weak D call: TRBD2 (6 bases). Deletions cut 2 bases from V and 4 bases from J, with 14 bases between. The germline V gene has CDR1 MDHEN and CDR2 SYDVKM. This CDR3 is 15 amino acids long. The CDR3 DNA reads as TGTGCCAGCAGTTTAGTTGGAGGGCAACGAGAGACCCAGTACTTC. It is translated as CASSLVGGQRETQYF.

A note on this clonotype: The junction departs from germline at one end; a sequencing error may be responsible. The chain recombines TRBV7-2 with TRBJ2-1; D not certain. This CDR3 is built from 14 residues. The germline gives CDR1 SGHTA, CDR2 FQGNSA. DNA of the CDR3: TGTGCCACCAGCTTGACCCCCCGGGTCGATGAGCAGTTCTTC. Translating gives CATSLTPRVDEQFF.

This clonotype has only a few counts. V and J are TRBV9 and TRBJ2-5; maybe TRBD2 (6 bases). Germline loops: CDR1 SGDLS, CDR2 YYNGEE. The CDR3 sequence is 15 residues long. V was shortened by 4 bases and J by 5 bases, with 18 bases between the two germline ends. The CDR3 DNA is TGTGCCAGCAGCCGTTTGGAGGGGAGCGGGGAGACCCAGTACTTC. Translating gives CASSRLEGSGETQYF.

The chain uses TRBV4-1 and TRBJ1-1; unclear D gene. Trimming took off 0 bases at V and 0 bases at J, with 8 bases between the two ends. The CDR3 is made up of 15 amino acids. From germline, CDR1 is MGHRA and CDR2 YSYEKL. The CDR3 sequence is CASSQDIGMNTEAFF. The CDR3 bases are TGCGCCAGCAGCCAAGATATCGGGATGAACACTGAAGCTTTCTTT.

The chain has TRBV5-1 and TRBJ1-3, with D possibly TRBD1 on 6 matching bases. This CDR3 is 15 amino acids long. Trimming pared 3 bases from V and 0 bases from J, leaving 10 bases between. CDR1 is SGHRS and CDR2 is YFSETQ in the germline V gene. CDR3 in amino acids: CASSSTGNSGNTIYF. CDR3 in DNA: TGCGCCAGCAGCTCCACAGGGAACTCTGGAAACACCATATATTTT.

This chain links TRBV29-1 with TRBJ1-1; D is uncertain. Germline-derived CDR1 and CDR2 are SQVTM and ANQGSEA. Trimming removed 0 bases from V and 0 bases from J, with 17 bases in between. The CDR3 totals 17 residues. The CDR3 protein is CSVEDDIIGSLNTEAFF. The CDR3 nucleotides are TGCAGCGTTGAAGATGATATAATCGGCAGTCTGAACACTGAAGCTTTCTTT.